These T cell receptor beta chains were read from a single sample in a study of control samples from healthy donors and cancer patients. This table comes from immunoSEQ multiplex PCR, and its TCRdb copy is limited to in-frame clones, with some not included. In the table there are hundreds of thousands of clones, around 90% of which are singletons. Source material: PBMCs. The receptors derive from a man aged 35-49 years with head and neck cancer. The CDR3 runs from the conserved cysteine through the conserved F or W. The D gene is left open where the match is weak. Expanded clones get a size class; other rows say once, few or many, or leave the size out.

size	length	V	J	D	DNA	CDR3
once	17	TRBV19	TRBJ1-5	TRBD1	TGTGCCAGTAGTCGCGGACAGGGCTGGGATAGCAATCAGCCCCAGCATTTT	CASSRGQGWDSNQPQHF
-	15	TRBV7-3	TRBJ2-7	-	TGTGCCAGCAGCCGTGGCGGGACCCCTCCCTACGAGCAGTACTTC	CASSRGGTPPYEQYF
-	15	TRBV28	TRBJ1-4	-	TGTGCCAGCAGTTTATTGCAGGGAGGTAATGAAAAACTGTTTTTT	CASSLLQGGNEKLFF
-	17	TRBV15	TRBJ1-3	TRBD1	TGTGCCACCAGCAGAGATCTACGACAGGGATCTGGAAACACCATATATTTT	CATSRDLRQGSGNTIYF
-	16	TRBV27	TRBJ2-1	-	TGTGCCAGCAGTTCCCCGGCGAAGAGCTCCTACAATGAGCAGTTCTTC	CASSSPAKSSYNEQFF
-	14	TRBV7-2	TRBJ2-5	-	TGTGCCAGCAGCTTTGTGGGGGCTGAAGAGACCCAGTACTTC	CASSFVGAEETQYF
-	15	TRBV7-7	TRBJ2-2	TRBD2	TGTGCTAGCAGCCCTCAGCGGGGGAACACCGGGGAGCTGTTTTTT	CASSPQRGNTGELFF
once	14	TRBV19	TRBJ1-2	TRBD1	TGTGCCATTTCCCCGGGACAGGGGGCCGTCGGCTACACCTTC	CAISPGQGAVGYTF
-	13	TRBV29-1	TRBJ2-5	-	TGCAGCGCTCCGCCCGCGGGACAAGAGACCCAGTACTTC	CSAPPAGQETQYF
once	13	TRBV15	TRBJ1-1	-	TGTGCCACCAGCTCTAGGGATCTAGGGGAAGCTTTCTTT	CATSSRDLGEAFF
-	14	TRBV7-9	TRBJ1-1	-	TGTGCCAGCAGCTCAAAAAGGGGTAACACTGAAGCTTTCTTT	CASSSKRGNTEAFF
-	15	TRBV2	TRBJ2-3	TRBD2	TGTGCCAGCAGTCGAGCGGGAGACCCCCCAGATACGCAGTATTTT	CASSRAGDPPDTQYF
-	15	TRBV5-1	TRBJ1-6	-	TGCGCCAGCAGCTTGCGGACGGTCGGAAATTCACCCCTCCACTTT	CASSLRTVGNSPLHF
-	15	TRBV7-2	TRBJ2-2	TRBD2	TGTGCCAGCAGCGTAGCGGGGGGGGGCACCGGGGAGCTGTTTTTT	CASSVAGGGTGELFF
few	11	TRBV10-3	TRBJ1-1	-	TGTGCCATCGGGTATGGGGCTGAAGCTTTCTTT	CAIGYGAEAFF
-	13	TRBV30	TRBJ2-7	-	TGTGCCTGGAGTGTACGGGGGCGACGCGAGCAGTACTTC	CAWSVRGRREQYF
few	16	TRBV19	TRBJ2-7	TRBD1	TGTGCCAGTAGTATCGCCGGACAGGCCGATTACTACGAGCAGTACTTC	CASSIAGQADYYEQYF
-	13	TRBV2	TRBJ1-1	-	TGTGCCAGCAGTTTACTCAGGGAGACAGGAGCTTTCTTT	CASSLLRETGAFF
-	17	TRBV7-2	TRBJ2-1	TRBD2	TGTGCCAGCAGCCCTAGGAAGCTAGCGGGGGTGAGGAATGAGCAGTTCTTC	CASSPRKLAGVRNEQFF
many	14	TRBV7-2	TRBJ1-1	TRBD1	TGTGCCAGCAGCTCACCAGGGGGTGGCACTGAAGCTTTCTTT	CASSSPGGGTEAFF
once	16	TRBV11-2	TRBJ2-1	TRBD2	TGTGCCAGCAGCTTTCGAGCTAGCGGGCGATTGAATGAGCAGTTCTTC	CASSFRASGRLNEQFF
-	15	TRBV30	TRBJ2-3	TRBD2	TGTGCCTGGAGTGTAGGGGCGGGAGTAGCAGATACGCAGTATTTT	CAWSVGAGVADTQYF
-	12	TRBV18	TRBJ1-1	-	TGTGCCAGCTCACCAGGAGGGCATGAAGCTTTCTTT	CASSPGGHEAFF
-	13	TRBV19	TRBJ1-5	-	TGTGCCAGTAGCCCAACCATGGCTCAGCCCCAGCATTTT	CASSPTMAQPQHF
-	17	TRBV7-2	TRBJ1-5	-	TGTGCCAGCAGCTTAGCTACAGGAAACGGTGGCAATCAGCCCCAGCATTTT	CASSLATGNGGNQPQHF
-	13	TRBV11-2	TRBJ2-5	-	TGTGCCAGCAGCTTTGAAGTATGGGAGACCCAGTACTTC	CASSFEVWETQYF
-	16	TRBV11-2	TRBJ1-5	-	TGTGCCAGCAGCCTCCGTCAAGGGGCCCTCAATCAGCCCCAGCATTTT	CASSLRQGALNQPQHF
-	13	TRBV28	TRBJ1-2	-	TGTGCCAGCAGTTTAAGGGAAAACTATGGCTACACCTTC	CASSLRENYGYTF
-	15	TRBV28	TRBJ2-7	-	TGTGCCAGCAGTTTTCCCAGGGGCATCCCCTACGAGCAGTACTTC	CASSFPRGIPYEQYF
-	15	TRBV2	TRBJ1-5	TRBD1	TGTGCCAGCAGCCGGGACAGTCCCAAGAATCAGCCCCAGCATTTT	CASSRDSPKNQPQHF
-	15	TRBV28	TRBJ2-1	-	TGTGCCAGCAGTTTAAGTGGCATCCGCCGGGGTGAGCAGTTCTTC	CASSLSGIRRGEQFF
once	14	TRBV6-2/TRBV6-3	TRBJ1-1	-	TGTGCCAGCAGTTACTCCGAGGGACCCGCTATCGCTTTCTTT	CASSYSEGPAIAFF
-	19	TRBV10-1	TRBJ2-3	-	TGCGCCAGCAGTGAGATGGGGGGCGCCTGGCCTGATAGCACAGATACGCAGTATTTT	CASSEMGGAWPDSTDTQYF
-	16	TRBV2	TRBJ2-3	-	TGTGCCAGCAGCGACCCACGAGCAGGTGGCACAGATACGCAGTATTTT	CASSDPRAGGTDTQYF
-	13	TRBV27	TRBJ2-7	TRBD1	TGTGCCAGCGCTCCGGGACAGGGTTACGAGCAGTACTTC	CASAPGQGYEQYF
-	15	TRBV5-4	TRBJ2-1	-	TGTGCCAGCAGCTTGAGCTCTGACTCCTACAATGAGCAGTTCTTC	CASSLSSDSYNEQFF
once	15	TRBV7-2	TRBJ2-1	TRBD2	TGTGCCAGCAGCTTGACTAGCGGTATTTCCAATGAGCAGTTCTTC	CASSLTSGISNEQFF
-	14	TRBV10-3	TRBJ2-1	TRBD2	TGTGCCACCCGTAGCGGGTCGAACTACAATGAGCAGTTCTTC	CATRSGSNYNEQFF
-	15	TRBV11-3	TRBJ2-1	TRBD1	TGTGCCAGCAGCCCGGGACAGGGCGAGGGCAATGAGCAGTTCTTC	CASSPGQGEGNEQFF
-	14	TRBV6-2/TRBV6-3	TRBJ1-1	-	TGTGCCAGCAGTAAGGTGACAGGCAACACTGAAGCTTTCTTT	CASSKVTGNTEAFF
-	13	TRBV11-2	TRBJ2-5	-	TGTGCCAGCAGCTTAGGAAGCCAAGAGACCCAGTACTTC	CASSLGSQETQYF
once	13	TRBV19	TRBJ1-5	-	TGTGCCAGTAGTATAGGTCGCAATCAGCCCCAGCATTTT	CASSIGRNQPQHF
-	13	TRBV7-3	TRBJ1-1	TRBD1	TGTGCCAGCAGCCCCACGACGACAGGGGGAGCTTTCTTT	CASSPTTTGGAFF
-	15	TRBV5-5	TRBJ2-7	-	TGTGCCAGCAGTTCCCCGGAGGCCCTTACCTACGAGCAGTACTTC	CASSSPEALTYEQYF
-	16	TRBV4-1	TRBJ1-1	-	TGCGCCAGCAGCCAAGATCAAGAGGACATGAACACTGAAGCTTTCTTT	CASSQDQEDMNTEAFF
-	15	TRBV29-1	TRBJ2-3	-	TGCAGCGTTGATAGGGGGGAGGGGGGCACAGATACGCAGTATTTT	CSVDRGEGGTDTQYF
-	14	TRBV2	TRBJ1-3	-	TGTGCCATATGGGGGGATAGCTCTGGAAACACCATATATTTT	CAIWGDSSGNTIYF
-	13	TRBV19	TRBJ1-3	-	TGTGCCAGTAGTATTATAGCCGGAAACACCATATATTTT	CASSIIAGNTIYF
-	15	TRBV6-5	TRBJ2-1	-	TGTGCCAGCAGCGACAGGGGGAGCGGGAGGTATGAGCAGTTCTTC	CASSDRGSGRYEQFF
-	15	TRBV10-1	TRBJ2-3	TRBD1	TGCGCCAGCAGTGAGGACAGGGAGTACACAGATACGCAGTATTTT	CASSEDREYTDTQYF
-	16	TRBV9	TRBJ1-2	-	TGTGCCAGCAGCCCACCGGGGGCGCAACCCTTTAATGCATACACCTTC	CASSPPGAQPFNAYTF
-	13	TRBV5-1	TRBJ1-3	-	TGCGCCAGCAGATCCACGCAGGGAAACACCATATATTTT	CASRSTQGNTIYF
-	16	TRBV28	TRBJ1-4	-	TGTGCCAGCAGTGCGACCCTTGACAACCAAGGAGAAAAACTGTTTTTT	CASSATLDNQGEKLFF
-	16	TRBV5-4	TRBJ2-3	TRBD1	TGTGCCAGCAGCAAACAGGGGACCCGACCCACAGATACGCAGTATTTT	CASSKQGTRPTDTQYF
-	13	TRBV30	TRBJ2-6	-	TGTGCCTGGAGTTTGCCTGGGGCCAACGTCCTGACTTTC	CAWSLPGANVLTF